This passage covers 18 T cell receptor beta chains from one sample sequenced in a study of molecular identifiers for immune sequencing clone quantification (dated by TCRdb to the late 2010s). The method behind the library was PCR. TCRdb names NextSeq 500 as the instrument used. TCRdb reworked the public reads: Q25 trimming with fastp, MiXCR clone assembly, productive beta chains retained. Every CDR3 protein is listed once, alongside the most common genes and DNA of its rows. The sample table shows approximately 500,000 distinct CDR3 sequences, and roughly 26% are seen once. Around 0.76% of the sample lies in the top ten. Sequenced sample: naive CD8+ T cells from blood, with Jurkat cell RNA spiked in. Taken with the paper, the label for cell subset or site translates to: FACS-sorted CD8+CD4-CCR7+CD45RA+ naive T cells. These receptors were collected from a human donor in good health. Some libraries in this study had Jurkat cell RNA spiked in.

This clonotype appeared once. The junction and the germline gene differ at one end; a read error may be behind it. The chain has TRBV9 and TRBJ2-7; 7 bases line up with TRBD1. This CDR3 has 14 amino acids. Germline CDR1 SGDLS, CDR2 YYNGEE. The CDR3 coding sequence is TGTGCCAGCAGCAGCGACAGGGACGGGTACGAGCGGTACTTC. Its protein product is CASSSDRDGYERYF.

This clonotype has only a few counts. Compared with germline, one end of the junction differs, possibly owing to a read error. The J gene is TRBJ2-7, the V gene TRBV5-3, with D perhaps assigned TRBD1 or TRBD2 (6 bases each). TRBV5-3 is identified as an open reading frame with a role that is uncertain. This CDR3 contains 18 residues. Here the CDR3 reads CASSSVGGRTTTPYEQYF. The DNA of the CDR3 is TGTGCCAGCAGCTCCGTAGGGGGGCGTACGACCACCCCCTACGAGCAGTACTTC.

The chain is built from TRBV28 and TRBJ1-5; the D is unclear. V lost 2 bases to trimming and J lost 2 bases, with 10 bases between them. Germline V lookup: CDR1 MDHEN, CDR2 SYDVKM. The CDR3 extends over 15 amino acids. The CDR3 DNA is TGTGCCAGCAGTTTACGTGGACGGGGCAATCAGCCCCAGCATTTT. Residues: CASSLRGRGNQPQHF.

This clonotype was detected ten times or more. The chain links TRBV11-2 to TRBJ2-4; D perhaps matches TRBD2 (6 bases). The V end lost 3 bases, the J end lost 11 bases, and 11 bases lay between the germline ends. The CDR3 runs 12 residues. Germline loops: CDR1 SGHAT, CDR2 FQNNGV. The CDR3 nucleotides read TGTGCCAGCAGCTTTGGAGGGGCCTTTCAGTACTTC. This gives the protein CASSFGGAFQYF.

In its sample, this clonotype was seen a few times. The rearrangement uses TRBV6-1 and TRBJ2-2, with 7 bases lining up with TRBD2. The V and J ends lost 8 bases and 6 bases, in that order; junction bases with no gene match: 3. The V gene's germline CDR1 is MNHNS and CDR2 SASEGT. The CDR3 length is 12 residues. The DNA for the CDR3 is TGTGCCAGCCTCGCGGGGGCCGGGGAGCTGTTTTTT. This gives the protein CASLAGAGELFF.

The V and J genes are TRBV11-2 and TRBJ2-2; maybe TRBD2 (5 bases). Germline values: CDR1 SGHAT, CDR2 FQNNGV. The CDR3 runs to 15 residues. Trimming shortened V by 5 bases and J by 5 bases, and 15 bases separated the two germline ends. CDR3 coding DNA: TGTGCCAGCAGCCCACCCGGGATGGGGACCGGGGAGCTGTTTTTT. It is translated as CASSPPGMGTGELFF.

This clonotype was seen only a few times. The gene calls are TRBV4-3 and TRBJ2-3; 8 nucleotides line up with TRBD2. This CDR3 region has 15 residues. Trimming removed 3 bases from V and 2 bases from J; junction bases left unmatched: 4. Germline V CDR1 and CDR2: LGHNA, YSLEER. Here the CDR3 reads CASSQGSGNTDTQYF. The CDR3 DNA reads as TGCGCCAGCAGCCAGGGTAGCGGGAACACAGATACGCAGTATTTT.

The chain combines TRBV20-1 with TRBJ2-7; D is uncertain. This CDR3 comprises 14 residues. Germline V gene data show CDR1 as DFQATT and CDR2 as SNEGSKA (reference sequence). Trimming left V 0 bases short and J 1 base short, with 10 bases between. The CDR3 bases are TGCAGTGCTAGAGACGTAAGGGAATCCTACGAGCAGTACTTC. Translating it yields CSARDVRESYEQYF.

This clonotype appeared a few times. The V call is TRBV29-1, the J call TRBJ2-7, with D perhaps TRBD2 (6 bases). The CDR3 contains 12 residues. CDR1 SQVTM and CDR2 ANQGSEA come from the germline V gene. Trimming shortened V by 4 bases and J by 5 bases, and 12 bases separated the two germline ends. CDR3: CSVVGRGNEQYF. As DNA, the CDR3 is TGCAGCGTTGTCGGGCGCGGGAACGAGCAGTACTTC.

This clonotype was seen only a few times. The J gene is TRBJ2-7, the V gene TRBV4-1; 10 nucleotides match TRBD1. This CDR3 is 17 amino acids long. The germline CDR1 and CDR2 sequences are MGHRA and YSYEKL. V shed 0 bases and J 2 bases; nucleotides not matched to a gene: 7. The CDR3 DNA follows: TGCGCCAGCAGCCAAGATAGGGGACAGGGGCCGCCCTACGAGCAGTACTTC. Protein sequence: CASSQDRGQGPPYEQYF.

As regards this clonotype: The junction differs from germline at one of its ends, possibly a read error. The chain joins TRBV5-6 to TRBJ1-3; D remains ambiguous. The CDR3 is 14 amino acids. CDR1 and CDR2 (germline): SGHDT, YYEEEE. The CDR3 bases are TGTGCCAGCAGCTTTGGCAGCTCTGGAAACACCAAATATTTT. It translates to CASSFGSSGNTKYF.

This clonotype came up many times. The V and J genes are TRBV12-3 or TRBV12-4 and TRBJ1-1; D is unresolved. The V end lost 5 bases, the J end lost 4 bases, and 8 bases lay between the germline ends. This CDR3 has 12 amino acids. In DNA, the CDR3 is TGTGCCAGCAGTCCGTTGAGCACTGAAGCTTTCTTT. The encoded protein is CASSPLSTEAFF.

Concerning this clonotype itself: A junction end diverges from the germline sequence, so it may reflect a read error. The chain couples TRBV7-9 to TRBJ1-3, with D possibly being TRBD1 (5 bases). This CDR3 has 15 residues. Germline V gene sequence: CDR1 SEHNR, CDR2 FQNEAQ (reference sequence). CDR3 bases: TGTGCCAGCAGCTTATTAGGGGCTGGTGGAAACACCGTATATTTT. This gives the protein CASSLLGAGGNTVYF.

The table lists this clonotype with a few counts. V gene TRBV2 combines with J gene TRBJ2-1; D might be TRBD2 (7 bases). Germline lookup yields CDR1 SNHLY and CDR2 FYNNEI. The CDR3 extends over 15 amino acids. Trimming cost V 3 bases and J 4 bases, with 13 bases left between them. The chain's CDR3 is CASSDLAGAYNEQFF. CDR3 sequence (DNA): TGTGCCAGCAGTGATCTTGCGGGGGCTTACAATGAGCAGTTCTTC.

This clonotype occurred a few times. The chain combines TRBV7-3 with TRBJ2-3; the D is unclear. Germline V gene data show CDR1 as SGHTA and CDR2 as FQGTGA. V lost 5 bases and J 4 bases, leaving 10 bases between the germline ends. This CDR3 region has 13 residues. In DNA form, the CDR3 reads TGTGCCAGCAGCCTTAGTCCCCCAGATACGCAGTATTTT. Translating gives CASSLSPPDTQYF. The full variable domain, with the rest looked up from reference TRBV7-3 and TRBJ2-3, is GAGVSQTPSNKVTEKGKYVELRCDPISGHTALYWYRQSLGQGPEFLIYFQGTGAADDSGLPNDRFFAVRPEGSVSTLKIQRTERGDSAVYLCASSLSPPDTQYFGPGTRLTVL.

The CDR3 region is CSATPRDPSYEQYF. The CDR3 region has the DNA TGCAGTGCCACGCCCCGGGACCCGTCCTACGAGCAGTACTTC. V usage is TRBV20-1 and J usage is TRBJ2-7; D may match TRBD1 or TRBD2 (5 bases each). Germline CDR1 and CDR2: DFQATT and SNEGSKA (reference sequence). The length of the CDR3 is 14 residues. Between the trimmed V and J ends, which lost 6 bases and 1 base, there was a span of 16 bases.

The CDR3 region is CASSLEGYNEKLFF. CDR3 DNA: TGTGCCAGCAGCTTAGAGGGGTATAATGAAAAACTGTTTTTT. This sequence joins TRBV7-2 and TRBJ1-4, with D perhaps matching TRBD1 (5 bases). Per the germline V gene, CDR1 is SGHTA and CDR2 is FQGNSA. V lost 1 base and J 4 bases, leaving 7 bases between the germline ends. This CDR3 has 14 residues.

The gene calls are TRBV20-1 and TRBJ1-1; D gene uncertain. Germline values: CDR1 DFQATT, CDR2 SNEGSKA (reference sequence). The V gene lost 5 bases and the J gene lost 7 bases, with 8 bases spanning the gap. This CDR3 region has 10 residues. The CDR3 bases are TGCAGTGCTCCGGACCGTGAAGCTTTCTTT. Translation gives CSAPDREAFF.